This TCR beta chain appears in the sequencing data of a study of blood T cell repertoires in COVID-19. Looking at the study overall: PBMCs, B-cell-depleted T cells, or T cells provided the cDNA or gDNA that made up the material.

Generated by immunoSEQ multiplex PCR, the TCRdb table keeps only in-frame clones and is missing some. The table lists approximately 82,000 clones, 80% to 90% of them singletons. After removal of 5 bases from V and 3 bases from J, the junction contained 3 bases not matched to a gene. The CDR3 consists of 13 residues. The germline V gene has CDR1 SGHRS and CDR2 YFSETQ. The V and J genes are TRBV5-1 and TRBJ1-1; 8 positions match TRBD1. This receptor was taken from a man between 65 and 85 years old with active or convalescent COVID-19. The sequencing sample was made of peripheral blood. In nucleotides, the CDR3 is TGCGCCAGCAGACGGACAGGGCACACTGAAGCTTTCTTT. Translating gives CASRRTGHTEAFF. The full variable domain, its missing parts supplied by reference TRBV5-1 and TRBJ1-1, is KAGVTQTPRYLIKTRGQQVTLSCSPISGHRSVSWYQQTPGQGLQFLFEYFSETQRNKGNFPGRFSGRQFSNSRSEMNVSTLELGDSALYLCASRRTGHTEAFFGQGTRLTVV.